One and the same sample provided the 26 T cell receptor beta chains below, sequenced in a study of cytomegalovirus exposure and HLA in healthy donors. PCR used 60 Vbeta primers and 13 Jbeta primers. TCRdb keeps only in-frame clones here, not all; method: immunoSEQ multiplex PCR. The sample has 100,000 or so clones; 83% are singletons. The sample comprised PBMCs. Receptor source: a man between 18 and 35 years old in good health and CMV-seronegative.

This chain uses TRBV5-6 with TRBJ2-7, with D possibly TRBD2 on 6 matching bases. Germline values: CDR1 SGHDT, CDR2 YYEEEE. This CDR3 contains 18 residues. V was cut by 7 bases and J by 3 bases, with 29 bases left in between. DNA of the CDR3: TGTGCCAGCGCTACCATCTTGGGGCCTTGGGGGGATAGCTACGAGCAGTACTTC. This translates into CASATILGPWGDSYEQYF.

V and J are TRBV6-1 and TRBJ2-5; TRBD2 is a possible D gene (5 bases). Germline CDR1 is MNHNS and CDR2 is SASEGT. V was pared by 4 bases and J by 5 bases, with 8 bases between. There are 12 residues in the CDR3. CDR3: CASSGSGETQYF. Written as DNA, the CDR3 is TGTGCCAGCAGTGGTTCGGGGGAGACCCAGTACTTC.

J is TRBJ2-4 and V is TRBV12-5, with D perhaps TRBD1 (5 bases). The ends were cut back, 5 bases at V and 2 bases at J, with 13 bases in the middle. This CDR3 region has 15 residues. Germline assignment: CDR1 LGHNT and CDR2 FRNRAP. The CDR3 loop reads CASGPQGVSKNIQYF. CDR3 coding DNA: TGTGCTAGTGGTCCCCAGGGTGTATCCAAAAACATTCAGTACTTC. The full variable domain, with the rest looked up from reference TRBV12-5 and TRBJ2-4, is DARVTQTPRHKVTEMGQEVTMRCQPILGHNTVFWYRQTMMQGLELLAYFRNRAPLDDSGMPKDRFSAEMPDATLATLKIQPSEPRDSAVYFCASGPQGVSKNIQYFGAGTRLSVL.

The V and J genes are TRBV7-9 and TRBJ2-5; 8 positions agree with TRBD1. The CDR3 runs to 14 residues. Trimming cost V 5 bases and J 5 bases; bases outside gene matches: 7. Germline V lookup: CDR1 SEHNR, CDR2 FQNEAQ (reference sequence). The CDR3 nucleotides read TGTGCCAGCAGCGCAGACAGGGGAGAGGAGACCCAGTACTTC. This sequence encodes CASSADRGEETQYF.

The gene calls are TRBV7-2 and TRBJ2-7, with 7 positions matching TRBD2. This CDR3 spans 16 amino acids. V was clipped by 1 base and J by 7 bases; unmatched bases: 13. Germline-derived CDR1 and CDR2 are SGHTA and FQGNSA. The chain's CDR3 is CASSLGLAVSRREQYF. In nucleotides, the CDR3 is TGTGCCAGCAGCTTAGGCCTAGCGGTGAGCCGACGTGAGCAGTACTTC. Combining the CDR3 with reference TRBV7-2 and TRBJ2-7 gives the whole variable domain GAGVSQSPSNKVTEKGKDVELRCDPISGHTALYWYRQSLGQGLEFLIYFQGNSAPDKSGLPSDRFSAERTGGSVSTLTIQRTQQEDSAVYLCASSLGLAVSRREQYFGPGTRLTVT.

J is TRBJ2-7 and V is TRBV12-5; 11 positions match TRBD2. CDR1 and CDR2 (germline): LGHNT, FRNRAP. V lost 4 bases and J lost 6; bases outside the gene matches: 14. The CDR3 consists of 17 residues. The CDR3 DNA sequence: TGTGCTAGTGGTTGCCCCTTAGGGGTAGCGGGAGGGTGCGAGCAGTACTTC. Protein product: CASGCPLGVAGGCEQYF.

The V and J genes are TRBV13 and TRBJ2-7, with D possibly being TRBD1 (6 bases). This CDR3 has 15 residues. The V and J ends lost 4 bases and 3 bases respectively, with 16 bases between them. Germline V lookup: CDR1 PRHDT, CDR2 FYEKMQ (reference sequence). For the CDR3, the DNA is TGTGCCAGCAGCTCCACAGGGACACAGGTCTACGAGCAGTACTTC. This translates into CASSSTGTQVYEQYF. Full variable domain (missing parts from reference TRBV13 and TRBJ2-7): AAGVIQSPRHLIKEKRETATLKCYPIPRHDTVYWYQQGPGQDPQFLISFYEKMQSDKGSIPDRFSAQQFSDYHSELNMSSLELGDSALYFCASSSTGTQVYEQYFGPGTRLTVT.

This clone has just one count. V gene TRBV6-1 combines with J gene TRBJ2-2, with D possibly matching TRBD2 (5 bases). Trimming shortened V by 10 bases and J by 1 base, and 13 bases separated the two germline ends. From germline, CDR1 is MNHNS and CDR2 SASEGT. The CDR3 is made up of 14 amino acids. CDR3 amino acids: CATFSGMNTGELFF. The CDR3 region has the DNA TGTGCCACGTTCAGCGGCATGAACACCGGGGAGCTGTTTTTT.

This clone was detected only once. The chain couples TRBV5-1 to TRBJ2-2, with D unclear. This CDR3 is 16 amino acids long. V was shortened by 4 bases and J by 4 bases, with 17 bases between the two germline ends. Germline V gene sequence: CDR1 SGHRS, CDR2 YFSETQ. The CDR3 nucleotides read TGCGCCAGCAGCCGAATGACTGGCCGTATCACCGGGGAGCTGTTTTTT. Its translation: CASSRMTGRITGELFF.

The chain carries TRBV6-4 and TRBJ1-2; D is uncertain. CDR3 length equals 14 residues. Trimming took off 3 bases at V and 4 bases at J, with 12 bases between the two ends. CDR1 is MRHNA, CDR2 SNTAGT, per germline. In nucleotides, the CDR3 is TGTGCCAGCAGTGAACAAGCCGGGTTCTATGGCTACACCTTC. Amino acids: CASSEQAGFYGYTF.

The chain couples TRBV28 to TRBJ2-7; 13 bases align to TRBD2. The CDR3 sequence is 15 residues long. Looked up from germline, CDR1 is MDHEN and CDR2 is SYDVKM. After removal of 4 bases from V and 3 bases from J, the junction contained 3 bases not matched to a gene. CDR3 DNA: TGTGCCAGCAGTTCCGGACTAGCGGGGGACTACGAGCAGTACTTC. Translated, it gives CASSSGLAGDYEQYF.

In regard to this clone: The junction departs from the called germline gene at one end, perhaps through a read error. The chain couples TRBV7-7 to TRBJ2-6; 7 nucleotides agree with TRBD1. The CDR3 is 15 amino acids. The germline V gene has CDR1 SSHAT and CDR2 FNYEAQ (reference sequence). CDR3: CASRPTGAATNVLTF. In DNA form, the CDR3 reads TGTGCTAGCAGACCTACAGGGGCCGCAACCAACGTCCTGACTTTC.

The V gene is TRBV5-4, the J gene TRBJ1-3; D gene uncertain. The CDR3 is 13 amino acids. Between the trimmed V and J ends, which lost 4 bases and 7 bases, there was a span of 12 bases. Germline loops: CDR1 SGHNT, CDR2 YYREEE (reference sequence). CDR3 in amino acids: CASSQDWPNTIYF. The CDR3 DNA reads TGTGCCAGCAGCCAAGACTGGCCCAACACCATATATTTT. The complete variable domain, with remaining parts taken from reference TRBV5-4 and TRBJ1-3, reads ETGVTQSPTHLIKTRGQQVTLRCSSQSGHNTVSWYQQALGQGPQFIFQYYREEENGRGNFPPRFSGLQFPNYSSELNVNALELDDSALYLCASSQDWPNTIYFGEGSWLTVV.

The CDR3, as DNA: TGTGCCAGCAGCCCCTGGCGGGAGGCCTACAATGAGCAGTTCTTC. Its protein is CASSPWREAYNEQFF. The chain joins TRBV9 to TRBJ2-1; 8 nucleotides align to TRBD2. J was trimmed by 2 bases and V by 4 bases; bases with no gene match: 5. Germline lookup yields CDR1 SGDLS and CDR2 YYNGEE. This CDR3 is built from 15 residues. Combining the CDR3 with reference TRBV9 and TRBJ2-1 gives the whole variable domain DSGVTQTPKHLITATGQRVTLRCSPRSGDLSVYWYQQSLDQGLQFLIQYYNGEERAKGNILERFSAQQFPDLHSELNLSSLELGDSALYFCASSPWREAYNEQFFGPGTRLTVL.

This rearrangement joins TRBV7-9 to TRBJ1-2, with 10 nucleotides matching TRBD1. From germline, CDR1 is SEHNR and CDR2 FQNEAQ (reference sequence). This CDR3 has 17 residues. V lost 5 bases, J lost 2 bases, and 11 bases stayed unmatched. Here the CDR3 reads CASSPLGGTGVNYGYTF. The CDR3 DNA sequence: TGTGCCAGCAGCCCCCTCGGCGGGACAGGGGTAAACTATGGCTACACCTTC.

In DNA form, the CDR3 reads TGTGCCAGCAGTTTATTACCCTTAGCGGGAGACGAGCAGTACTTC. As protein: CASSLLPLAGDEQYF. This rearrangement joins TRBV27 to TRBJ2-7, with 9 positions matching TRBD2. The CDR3 covers 15 residues. V lost 1 base, J lost 5 bases, and 6 bases stayed unmatched. In germline, CDR1 is MNHEY, CDR2 SMNVEV (reference sequence).

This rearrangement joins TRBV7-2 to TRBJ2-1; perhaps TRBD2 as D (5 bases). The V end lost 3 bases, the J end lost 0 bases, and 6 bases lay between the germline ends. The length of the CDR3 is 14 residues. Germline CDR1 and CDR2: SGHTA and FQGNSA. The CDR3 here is CASSFGDSYNEQFF. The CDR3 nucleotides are TGTGCCAGCAGCTTCGGGGACTCCTACAATGAGCAGTTCTTC.

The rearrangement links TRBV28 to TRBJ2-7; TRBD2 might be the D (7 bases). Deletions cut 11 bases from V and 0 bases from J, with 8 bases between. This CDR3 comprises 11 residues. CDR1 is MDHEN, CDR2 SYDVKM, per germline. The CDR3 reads CAGGASYEQYF. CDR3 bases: TGTGCCGGGGGGGCCTCCTACGAGCAGTACTTC. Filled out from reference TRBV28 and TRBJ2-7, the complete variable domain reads DVKVTQSSRYLVKRTGEKVFLECVQDMDHENMFWYRQDPGLGLRLIYFSYDVKMKEKGDIPEGYSVSREKKERFSLILESASTNQTSMYLCAGGASYEQYFGPGTRLTVT.

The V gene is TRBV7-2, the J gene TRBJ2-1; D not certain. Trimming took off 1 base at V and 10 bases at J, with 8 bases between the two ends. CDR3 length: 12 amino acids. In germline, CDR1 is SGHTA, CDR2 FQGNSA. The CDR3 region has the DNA TGTGCCAGCAGCTTAGTTAGCCCGGAGCAGTTCTTC. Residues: CASSLVSPEQFF.

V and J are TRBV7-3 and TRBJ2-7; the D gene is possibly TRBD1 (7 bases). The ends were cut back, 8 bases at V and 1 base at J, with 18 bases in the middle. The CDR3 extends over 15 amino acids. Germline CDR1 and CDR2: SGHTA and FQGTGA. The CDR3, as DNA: TGTGCCAGCTCAGGGGGGAGCGGAAGATCCTACGAGCAGTACTTC. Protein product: CASSGGSGRSYEQYF.

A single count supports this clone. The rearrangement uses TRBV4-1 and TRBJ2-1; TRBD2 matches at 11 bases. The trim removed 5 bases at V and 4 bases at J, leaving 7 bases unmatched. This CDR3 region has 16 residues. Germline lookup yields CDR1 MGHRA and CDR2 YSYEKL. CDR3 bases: TGCGCCAGCAGCTTGACTAGCGGGACACTTTACAATGAGCAGTTCTTC. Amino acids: CASSLTSGTLYNEQFF.

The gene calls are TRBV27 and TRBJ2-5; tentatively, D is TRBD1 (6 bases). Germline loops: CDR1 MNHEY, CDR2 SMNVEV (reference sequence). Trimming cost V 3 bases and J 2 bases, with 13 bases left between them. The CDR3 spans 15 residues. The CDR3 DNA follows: TGTGCCAGCAGTTTGGGAACAGGGTCGCAAGAGACCCAGTACTTC. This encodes CASSLGTGSQETQYF.

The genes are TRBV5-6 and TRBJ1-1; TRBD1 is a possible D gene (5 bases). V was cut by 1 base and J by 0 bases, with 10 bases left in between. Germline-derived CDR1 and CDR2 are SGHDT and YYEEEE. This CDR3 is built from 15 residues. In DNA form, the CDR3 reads TGTGCCAGCAGCTTGCCAGACAGCTTGAACACTGAAGCTTTCTTT. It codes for CASSLPDSLNTEAFF. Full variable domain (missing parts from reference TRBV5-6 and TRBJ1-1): DAGVTQSPTHLIKTRGQQVTLRCSPKSGHDTVSWYQQALGQGPQFIFQYYEEEERQRGNFPDRFSGHQFPNYSSELNVNALLLGDSALYLCASSLPDSLNTEAFFGQGTRLTVV.

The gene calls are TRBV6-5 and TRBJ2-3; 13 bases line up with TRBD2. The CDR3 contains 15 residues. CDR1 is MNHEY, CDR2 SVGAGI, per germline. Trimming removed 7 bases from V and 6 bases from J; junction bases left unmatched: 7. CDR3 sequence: CASKRLAGGSDTQYF. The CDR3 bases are TGTGCCAGCAAACGACTAGCGGGAGGATCGGATACGCAGTATTTT.

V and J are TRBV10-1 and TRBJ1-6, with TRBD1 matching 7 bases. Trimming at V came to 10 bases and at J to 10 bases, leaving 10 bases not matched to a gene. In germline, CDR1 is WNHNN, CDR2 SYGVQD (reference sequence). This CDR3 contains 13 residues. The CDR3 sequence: CATSTGWDSPLHF. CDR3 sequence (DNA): TGCGCCACCTCGACAGGGTGGGACTCACCCCTCCACTTT.

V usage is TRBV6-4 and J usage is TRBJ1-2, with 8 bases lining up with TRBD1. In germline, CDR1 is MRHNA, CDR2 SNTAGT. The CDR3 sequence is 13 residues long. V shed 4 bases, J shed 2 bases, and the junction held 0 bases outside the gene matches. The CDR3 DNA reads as TGTGCCAGCAGTGGGACAGGGAACTATGGCTACACCTTC. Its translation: CASSGTGNYGYTF.